This T cell receptor beta chain originates from a study of blood T cell repertoires in COVID-19. Background on the study: The samples span acute and convalescent COVID-19 from the United States, Italy and Spain. T cells, B-cell-depleted T cells, or PBMCs supplied cDNA or gDNA.

There are 13 residues in the CDR3. Germline V lookup: CDR1 SQVTM, CDR2 ANQGSEA. The V segment lost 3 bases and the J segment 7 bases; nucleotides outside the gene matches: 6. Under the authors' procedure: Amplification of reference gene primers provided the estimated nucleated cell counts. Here immunoSEQ multiplex PCR was the method, and the copy in TCRdb shows in-frame clones only, minus some. That table furnishes V, J and clone size, whereas the DNA furnished D and trimming. The repertoire holds about 100,000 clones, with about 92% as singletons. Sequenced material: peripheral blood. This sequence joins TRBV29-1 and TRBJ2-1, with 7 bases aligning to TRBD2. The sequence derives from a man aged 18 to 30 with COVID-19, enrolled during active disease. The CDR3 sequence: CSVEGGRGNEQFF. The CDR3, as DNA: TGCAGCGTTGAGGGCGGGAGAGGGAATGAGCAGTTCTTC.